This TCR beta chain was found in a study of identical twins. Study-wide points: Insertions were reduced in abundant cord blood beta clonotypes but not in memory repertoires.

This CDR3 comprises 15 residues. V lost 3 bases to trimming and J lost 5 bases; unmatched junction nucleotides: 8. Germline lookup yields CDR1 MGHRA and CDR2 YSYEKL. This clonotype was counted at least ten times. The antigen is undetermined. TCRdb re-derived calls from the 5' RACE reads in MiXCR, one entry per CDR3 protein. The sample lists 450,000 to 650,000 distinct CDR3 sequences, 9.5% to 10% occurring once. The same sample was also studied in work on yellow fever vaccine responses in identical twins.

The V call is TRBV4-1, the J call TRBJ2-7; 9 positions agree with TRBD1. This TCR derives from a woman in her late teens or twenties in good health. The sequencing sample was made of PBMCs. CDR3 region: CASSQVPGQGNEQYF. DNA for the CDR3: TGCGCCAGCAGCCAGGTACCGGGACAGGGAAACGAGCAGTACTTC.